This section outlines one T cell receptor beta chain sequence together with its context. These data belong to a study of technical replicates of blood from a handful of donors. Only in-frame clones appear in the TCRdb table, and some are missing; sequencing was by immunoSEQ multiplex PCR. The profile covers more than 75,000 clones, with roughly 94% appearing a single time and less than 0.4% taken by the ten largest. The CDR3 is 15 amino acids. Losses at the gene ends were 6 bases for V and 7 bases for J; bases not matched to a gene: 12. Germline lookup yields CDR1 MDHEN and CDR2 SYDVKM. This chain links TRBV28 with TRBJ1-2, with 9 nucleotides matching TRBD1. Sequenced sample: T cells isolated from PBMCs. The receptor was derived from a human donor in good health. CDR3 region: CASRPLEQGAVGYTF. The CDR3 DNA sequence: TGTGCCAGCAGGCCCCTGGAACAGGGGGCGGTTGGCTACACCTTC.